Below are 29 T cell receptor beta chains sequenced from a single sample in a study of cytomegalovirus exposure and HLA in healthy donors. The PCR used 60 Vbeta and 13 Jbeta primers. Profiling relied on immunoSEQ multiplex PCR, and the TCRdb table lists in-frame clones only, not all of them. This table holds approximately 140,000 clones. Sequences were obtained from PBMCs. The receptors here all came from a man aged 35 to 55 in good health and CMV-seronegative.

The V call is TRBV7-8, the J call TRBJ2-1, with a tentative D call TRBD2 (5 bases). The germline gives CDR1 SGHVS, CDR2 FQNEAQ. This CDR3 region has 13 residues. Trimming pared 5 bases from V and 9 bases from J, leaving 14 bases between. The CDR3 region has the DNA TGTGCCAGCAGCGCGGGTCCGGCCGGTGAGCAGTTCTTC. This sequence encodes CASSAGPAGEQFF.

V and J are TRBV12-5 and TRBJ1-3; no clear D. Trimming stripped 5 bases from V and 0 bases from J, with 14 bases between. Germline V lookup: CDR1 LGHNT, CDR2 FRNRAP. This CDR3 has 16 residues. CDR3 protein: CASGAVVGLSGNTIYF. DNA for the CDR3: TGTGCTAGTGGTGCTGTAGTGGGCCTCTCTGGAAACACCATATATTTT.

This chain links TRBV28 with TRBJ1-2, with D possibly being TRBD1 (5 bases). V lost 4 bases to trimming and J lost 6 bases, with 18 bases between them. There are 15 residues in the CDR3. The V gene's germline CDR1 is MDHEN and CDR2 SYDVKM. The CDR3: CASSSRGGKGDGYTF. The CDR3 DNA sequence: TGTGCCAGCAGTTCCCGTGGGGGGAAAGGGGATGGCTACACCTTC.

The V call is TRBV11-2, the J call TRBJ1-5; a possible D gene is TRBD1 (5 bases). Looked up from germline, CDR1 is SGHAT and CDR2 is FQNNGV. V was cut by 3 bases and J by 2 bases, with 8 bases left in between. The CDR3 covers 14 residues. In DNA form, the CDR3 reads TGTGCCAGCAGCTTTCAGGGTGGCAATCAGCCCCAGCATTTT. This sequence encodes CASSFQGGNQPQHF.

The CDR3 sequence: CASSYRRQGNYGYTF. CDR3 in DNA: TGTGCCAGCAGTTATAGGAGACAGGGTAACTATGGCTACACCTTC. The gene calls are TRBV28 and TRBJ1-2, with 7 bases fitting TRBD1. This CDR3 comprises 15 residues. Germline trimming cut 4 bases from V and 1 base from J; bases unmatched to any gene: 6. Germline CDR1 reads MDHEN; CDR2 reads SYDVKM.

V usage is TRBV27 and J usage is TRBJ2-7; TRBD1 aligns across 9 bases. The germline V gene has CDR1 MNHEY and CDR2 SMNVEV (reference sequence). The CDR3 is 14 residues long. V shed 5 bases, J shed 6 bases, and the junction held 8 bases outside the gene matches. The CDR3 coding sequence is TGTGCCAGCAGTCCCGGGACAGGGCCATTCGAGCAGTACTTC. This codes for CASSPGTGPFEQYF.

The gene calls are TRBV29-1 and TRBJ1-1, with 8 bases matching TRBD1. The germline V gene has CDR1 SQVTM and CDR2 ANQGSEA. V gave up 5 bases and J gave up 5 bases; unmatched junction bases: 1. The CDR3 has 11 amino acids. This CDR3 reads CSVQGATEAFF. The CDR3 DNA sequence: TGCAGCGTTCAGGGGGCGACTGAAGCTTTCTTT. The variable domain in full, with the rest retrieved from reference TRBV29-1 and TRBJ1-1, is SAVISQKPSRDICQRGTSLTIQCQVDSQVTMMFWYRQQPGQSLTLIATANQGSEATYESGFVIDKFPISRPNLTFSTLTVSNMSPEDSSIYLCSVQGATEAFFGQGTRLTVV.

The chain is built from TRBV6-6 and TRBJ1-1; 7 bases are shared with TRBD1. V was clipped by 3 bases and J by 0 bases; unmatched bases: 7. CDR1 MNHNY and CDR2 SVGAGI come from the germline V gene (reference sequence). This CDR3 contains 16 residues. CDR3 sequence: CASSYPGQSMNTEAFF. The CDR3 region has the DNA TGTGCCAGCAGTTATCCGGGACAGTCCATGAACACTGAAGCTTTCTTT.

The V call is TRBV4-3, the J call TRBJ2-3, with D possibly matching TRBD2 (5 bases). The CDR3 totals 13 residues. The V end was cut by 4 bases, the J end by 4 bases, with 9 bases between. Germline CDR1 LGHNA, CDR2 YSLEER. CDR3 region: CASSRRTSDTQYF. The CDR3 coding sequence is TGCGCCAGCAGCCGGAGGACTTCAGATACGCAGTATTTT.

V usage is TRBV7-9 and J usage is TRBJ2-5; a weak D match, TRBD2 (5 bases). Germline CDR1 SEHNR, CDR2 FQNEAQ (reference sequence). The CDR3 runs to 14 residues. Trimming took off 5 bases at V and 5 bases at J, with 15 bases between the two ends. The CDR3 here is CASSTLGGFETQYF. For the CDR3, the DNA is TGTGCCAGCAGCACACTCGGCGGGTTTGAGACCCAGTACTTC.

The V and J genes are TRBV5-5 and TRBJ1-3; D is unclear. Germline CDR1 and CDR2: SGHKS and YYEKEE (reference sequence). This CDR3 comprises 15 residues. V gave up 4 bases and J gave up 4 bases, with 15 bases separating them. DNA for the CDR3: TGTGCCAGCAGCCCCCAAACAGCCTCAGGAAACACCATATATTTT. As protein: CASSPQTASGNTIYF.

The CDR3 here is CASSQTPGQNTGELFF. The CDR3, as DNA: TGTGCCAGCAGCCAAACACCGGGTCAGAACACCGGGGAGCTGTTTTTT. The chain links TRBV7-6 to TRBJ2-2; D uncertain. Germline V lookup: CDR1 SGHVS, CDR2 FNYEAQ. This CDR3 region has 16 residues. V was cut by 5 bases and J by 1 base, with 14 bases left in between.

V gene TRBV6-5 combines with J gene TRBJ1-1, with 12 bases that match TRBD1. V trimming: 5 bases; J trimming: 11 bases; junction bases outside the gene matches: 3. The CDR3 runs 12 residues. Germline V gene data show CDR1 as MNHEY and CDR2 as SVGAGI. CDR3 nucleotide sequence: TGTGCCAGCAGTAGGGACAGGGGGCGGGCTTTCTTT. This translates into CASSRDRGRAFF.

This chain joins TRBV6-5 and TRBJ1-2; 8 bases match TRBD1. Germline assignment: CDR1 MNHEY and CDR2 SVGAGI. The CDR3 is 15 residues long. J was trimmed by 8 bases and V by 7 bases; bases with no gene match: 15. The CDR3 DNA is TGTGCCAGCACCCCCGGACAGGGCCACTTGGGGGGCTACACCTTC. Translated, it gives CASTPGQGHLGGYTF.

The rearrangement links TRBV5-1 to TRBJ2-7, with a possible D match to TRBD2 (6 bases). Trimming stripped 0 bases from V and 0 bases from J, with 16 bases between. Germline-derived CDR1 and CDR2 are SGHRS and YFSETQ. The CDR3 extends over 17 amino acids. Written as DNA, the CDR3 is TGCGCCAGCAGCTTGGGGACTAAGGGATTACCCTCCTACGAGCAGTACTTC. Translated, it gives CASSLGTKGLPSYEQYF. The whole variable domain, remainder taken from reference TRBV5-1 and TRBJ2-7, is KAGVTQTPRYLIKTRGQQVTLSCSPISGHRSVSWYQQTPGQGLQFLFEYFSETQRNKGNFPGRFSGRQFSNSRSEMNVSTLELGDSALYLCASSLGTKGLPSYEQYFGPGTRLTVT.

The chain recombines TRBV10-3 with TRBJ2-5, with D tentatively TRBD2 (7 bases). Trimming removed 4 bases from V and 5 bases from J, with 11 bases in between. The length of the CDR3 is 13 residues. Germline V CDR1 and CDR2: ENHRY, SYGVKD. CDR3 sequence (DNA): TGTGCCATCAGTGGCGGGGGCTTCGAGACCCAGTACTTC. It specifies CAISGGGFETQYF.

The V call is TRBV2, the J call TRBJ1-5, with 7 bases aligning to TRBD1. CDR1 and CDR2 from the germline V gene are SNHLY and FYNNEI. The CDR3 sequence is 15 residues long. The V segment lost 6 bases and the J segment 5 bases; nucleotides outside the gene matches: 10. Here the CDR3 DNA reads TGTGCCAGCAGGGGGACCGTAGGGGGCCATCAGCCCCAGCATTTT. This sequence encodes CASRGTVGGHQPQHF.

This CDR3 is CASSLPDRGPADTQYF. The CDR3 DNA reads as TGTGCCAGCAGCTTACCCGACAGGGGGCCGGCAGATACGCAGTATTTT. The chain is built from TRBV7-3 and TRBJ2-3, with 10 bases identical to TRBD1. CDR3 size: 16 residues. Germline values: CDR1 SGHTA, CDR2 FQGTGA. The V and J ends lost 2 bases and 4 bases, in that order; junction bases with no gene match: 6.

V usage is TRBV7-2 and J usage is TRBJ1-3; 7 positions agree with TRBD1. Germline loops: CDR1 SGHTA, CDR2 FQGNSA. This CDR3 is 14 amino acids long. Germline trimming cut 5 bases from V and 3 bases from J; bases unmatched to any gene: 4. CDR3 in amino acids: CASSQYRGGNTIYF. The CDR3 DNA follows: TGTGCCAGCAGCCAATACAGGGGTGGAAACACCATATATTTT.

CDR3 nucleotides: TGTGCCAGCAGCCAAGATCAGGAACCCGGGGAGCCCCAGCATTTT. This translates into CASSQDQEPGEPQHF. This sequence joins TRBV4-2 and TRBJ1-5; D unresolved. V was cut by 0 bases and J by 8 bases, with 14 bases left in between. CDR1 and CDR2 from the germline V gene are LGHNA and YNFKEQ. This CDR3 comprises 15 residues.

This rearrangement joins TRBV28 to TRBJ2-7; possibly TRBD2 for D (5 bases). CDR3 length: 12 amino acids. V dropped 6 bases and J dropped 3 bases, with 9 bases sitting between them. In germline, CDR1 is MDHEN, CDR2 SYDVKM. CDR3 sequence: CASSMGSYEQYF. CDR3 sequence (DNA): TGTGCCAGCAGCATGGGGAGCTACGAGCAGTACTTC. The full variable domain, rest sourced from reference TRBV28 and TRBJ2-7, is DVKVTQSSRYLVKRTGEKVFLECVQDMDHENMFWYRQDPGLGLRLIYFSYDVKMKEKGDIPEGYSVSREKKERFSLILESASTNQTSMYLCASSMGSYEQYFGPGTRLTVT.

The V gene is TRBV2, the J gene TRBJ2-7; D is perhaps TRBD1 (6 bases). This CDR3 has 13 amino acids. The V gene's germline CDR1 is SNHLY and CDR2 FYNNEI. V was cut by 6 bases and J by 3 bases, with 12 bases left in between. The CDR3 region has the DNA TGTGCCAGCAGCGCCGGGACACACTACGAGCAGTACTTC. It specifies CASSAGTHYEQYF.

CDR3 in amino acids: CASSRDRDTEAFF. The DNA for the CDR3 is TGTGCCAGCAGTCGGGACAGGGACACTGAAGCTTTCTTT. The chain joins TRBV2 to TRBJ1-1; the match to TRBD1 covers 9 bases. CDR1 and CDR2 from the germline V gene are SNHLY and FYNNEI. The CDR3 is 13 amino acids. J lost 3 bases, V lost 5 bases, and 1 base had no gene match. The whole variable domain, remainder taken from reference TRBV2 and TRBJ1-1, is EPEVTQTPSHQVTQMGQEVILRCVPISNHLYFYWYRQILGQKVEFLVSFYNNEISEKSEIFDDQFSVERPDGSNFTLKIRSTKLEDSAMYFCASSRDRDTEAFFGQGTRLTVV.

The chain links TRBV5-1 to TRBJ1-3; 7 bases map to TRBD1. Unmatched junction bases numbered 8, after V lost 5 bases and J lost 0 bases. Germline loops: CDR1 SGHRS, CDR2 YFSETQ. This CDR3 spans 16 amino acids. In DNA form, the CDR3 reads TGCGCCAGCAGAGCCGGGACAGACAACTCTGGAAACACCATATATTTT. As protein: CASRAGTDNSGNTIYF.

The rearrangement links TRBV11-1 to TRBJ1-6; tentative D call: TRBD1 (6 bases). Germline V CDR1 and CDR2: SGHAT, FQDESV (reference sequence). The length of the CDR3 is 14 residues. V was cut by 1 base and J by 8 bases, with 9 bases left in between. The CDR3 DNA is TGTGCCAGCAGCTTAGGACAGGCGGATTCACCCCTCCACTTT. As protein: CASSLGQADSPLHF.

The chain uses TRBV7-3 and TRBJ1-1; D gene unclear. This CDR3 region has 13 residues. With 1 base removed from V and 7 bases from J, the gap between germline ends came to 10 bases. CDR1 is SGHTA, CDR2 FQGTGA, per germline. The CDR3 protein is CASSLMSASEAFF. The CDR3 nucleotides read TGTGCCAGCAGCTTAATGTCGGCTAGTGAAGCTTTCTTT.

For the CDR3, the DNA is TGCAGCGTTGGCGACACCAGGTTAGCTAACTATGGCTACACCTTC. Its translation is CSVGDTRLANYGYTF. This chain connects TRBV29-1 to TRBJ1-2; D not certain. There are 15 residues in the CDR3. Trimming left V 4 bases short and J 0 bases short, with 15 bases between. CDR1 and CDR2 (germline): SQVTM, ANQGSEA.

V and J are TRBV4-1 and TRBJ2-5; 10 nucleotides agree with TRBD1. The CDR3 extends over 13 amino acids. Germline CDR1 reads MGHRA; CDR2 reads YSYEKL. V trimming: 8 bases; J trimming: 5 bases; junction bases outside the gene matches: 5. CDR3 amino acids: CASRGQGRETQYF. The CDR3 bases are TGCGCCAGCCGGGGACAGGGGCGGGAGACCCAGTACTTC.

V and J are TRBV14 and TRBJ2-3; tentative D call: TRBD1 (5 bases). CDR3 length: 14 residues. The germline V and J ends were trimmed by 0 bases and 7 bases, with 11 bases remaining between them. Germline V gives CDR1 SGHDN, CDR2 FVKESK. This chain's CDR3 is CASSQDRASNTQYF. CDR3 in DNA: TGTGCCAGCAGCCAAGACAGGGCCTCTAATACGCAGTATTTT.